This TCR beta chain was captured in a study of shared clonotypes between healthy human individuals. Researchers divided each subset's genomic DNA evenly across several immunoSEQ plates. Only in-frame clones appear in the TCRdb table, and some are missing; sequencing was by immunoSEQ multiplex PCR. Altogether some 2.1 million clones are present, 90% to 95% being singletons, with the ten largest covering approximately 1.6%. Naive CD8 populations comprised CD45RO-negative cells positively selected for CCR7, excluding terminally differentiated effector memory CD45RA+ cells. Regarding this clone: Its antigen remains unknown.

Study-wide results and caveats: Larger estimated richness was generally recorded for naive subsets relative to memory subsets. Apart from blood, nothing was sampled; tissue repertoires likely differ.

The germline V and J ends were trimmed by 5 bases and 2 bases, with 12 bases remaining between them. Germline V gene sequence: CDR1 SEHNR, CDR2 FQNEAQ (reference sequence). The CDR3 consists of 14 residues. The origin of this receptor is a man younger than 35 in good health. Some clones in this sample may be carry-over from other donors' samples. The sample taken for sequencing was naive CD8+ T cells from PBMCs. V usage is TRBV7-9 and J usage is TRBJ2-5; D not certain. The CDR3 nucleotides are TGTGCCAGCAGCCCCCCGCAGACACAAGAGACCCAGTACTTC. The encoded protein is CASSPPQTQETQYF.